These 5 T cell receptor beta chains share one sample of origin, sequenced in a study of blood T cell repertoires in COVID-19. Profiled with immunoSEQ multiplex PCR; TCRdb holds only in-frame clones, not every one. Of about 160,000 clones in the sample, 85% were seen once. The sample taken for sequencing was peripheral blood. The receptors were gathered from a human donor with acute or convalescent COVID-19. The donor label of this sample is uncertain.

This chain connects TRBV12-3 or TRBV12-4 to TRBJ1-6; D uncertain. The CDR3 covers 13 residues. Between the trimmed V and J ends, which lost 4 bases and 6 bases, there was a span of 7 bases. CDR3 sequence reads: CASSSRSNSPLHF. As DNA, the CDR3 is TGTGCCAGCAGTTCGCGTTCTAATTCACCCCTCCACTTT.

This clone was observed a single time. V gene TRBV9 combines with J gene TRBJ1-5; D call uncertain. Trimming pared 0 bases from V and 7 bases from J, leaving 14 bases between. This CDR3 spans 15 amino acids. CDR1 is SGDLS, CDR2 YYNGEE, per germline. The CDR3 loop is CASSVGEGKRQPQHF. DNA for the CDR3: TGTGCCAGCAGCGTAGGGGAGGGAAAGAGGCAGCCCCAGCATTTT. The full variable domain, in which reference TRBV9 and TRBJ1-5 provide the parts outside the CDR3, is DSGVTQTPKHLITATGQRVTLRCSPRSGDLSVYWYQQSLDQGLQFLIQYYNGEERAKGNILERFSAQQFPDLHSELNLSSLELGDSALYFCASSVGEGKRQPQHFGDGTRLSIL.

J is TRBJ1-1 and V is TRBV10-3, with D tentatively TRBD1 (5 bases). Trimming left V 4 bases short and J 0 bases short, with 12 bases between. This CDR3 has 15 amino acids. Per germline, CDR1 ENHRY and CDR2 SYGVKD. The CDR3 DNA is TGTGCCATCAGTGGCTTTGCGGACATGAACACTGAAGCTTTCTTT. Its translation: CAISGFADMNTEAFF.

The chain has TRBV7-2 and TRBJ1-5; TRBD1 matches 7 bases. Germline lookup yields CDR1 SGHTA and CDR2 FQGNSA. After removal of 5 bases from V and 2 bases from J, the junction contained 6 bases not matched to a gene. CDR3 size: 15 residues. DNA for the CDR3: TGTGCCAGCAGCCGGTCAGGGGGAGGCAATCAGCCCCAGCATTTT. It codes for CASSRSGGGNQPQHF.

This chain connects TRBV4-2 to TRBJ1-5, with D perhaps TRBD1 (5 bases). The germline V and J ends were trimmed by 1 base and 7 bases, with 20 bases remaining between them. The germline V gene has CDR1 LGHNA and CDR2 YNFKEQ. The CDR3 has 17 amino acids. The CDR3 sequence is CASSQVESLGERQPQHF. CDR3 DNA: TGTGCCAGCAGCCAAGTGGAATCGTTAGGGGAAAGACAGCCCCAGCATTTT.